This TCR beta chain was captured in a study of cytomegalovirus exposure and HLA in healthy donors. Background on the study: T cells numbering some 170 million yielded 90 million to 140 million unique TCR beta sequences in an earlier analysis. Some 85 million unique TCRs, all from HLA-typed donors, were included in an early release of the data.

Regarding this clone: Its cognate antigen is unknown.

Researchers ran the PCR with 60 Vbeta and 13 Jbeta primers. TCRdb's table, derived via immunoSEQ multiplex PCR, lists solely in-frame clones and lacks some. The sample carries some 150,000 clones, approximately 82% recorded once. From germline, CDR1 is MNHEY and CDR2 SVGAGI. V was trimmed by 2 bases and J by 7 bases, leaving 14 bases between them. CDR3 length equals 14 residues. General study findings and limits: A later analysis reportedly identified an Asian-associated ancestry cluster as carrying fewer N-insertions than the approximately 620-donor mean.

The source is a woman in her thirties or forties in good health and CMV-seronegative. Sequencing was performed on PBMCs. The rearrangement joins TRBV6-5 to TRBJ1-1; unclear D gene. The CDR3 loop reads CASSYRTGRDEAFF. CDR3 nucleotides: TGTGCCAGCAGTTACCGGACGGGGAGGGATGAAGCTTTCTTT.